This TCR beta chain originates from a study of T cells in Graves' hyperthyroidism and ophthalmopathy (dated by TCRdb to between 2017 and 2020). At the level of the whole study: Peripheral blood samples were taken at the time of initial diagnosis, prior to any treatment. An independent validation cohort of under 20 hyperthyroidism patients and 17 patients who later progressed to ophthalmopathy tested prospective prediction of ophthalmopathy. The paper reports TCR Vbeta CDR3 sequencing of approximately 140 peripheral blood samples: 40 to 45 ophthalmopathy, about 75 hyperthyroidism and 17 progressor patients. In addition, the study compared T-cell repertoires in thyroid tissue and in blood from roughly 6 Graves' hyperthyroidism patients. The approximately 98 discovery patients were randomly divided into training and test sets at a 7:3 ratio. A discovery cohort of approximately 100 patients, about 40 with Graves' ophthalmopathy and under 60 with stable Graves' hyperthyroidism, was used to find distinguishing TCR V-J signatures. Following sampling, methimazole starting at 30 mg daily was given to hyperthyroidism patients, and high-dose intravenous methylprednisolone was given to ophthalmopathy patients.

General conclusions and limits of the study: Most expanded thyroid clonotypes (frequency above 0.001) were also found in blood, which suggests that blood repertoires may mirror thyroid immune responses. Ophthalmopathy was separated from stable hyperthyroidism by a 13 V-J signature model, with around 88% sensitivity and 81% to 82% specificity obtained in cross-validation and 80%/75% obtained in testing. Sample size was not statistically predetermined, and investigators were not blinded to group allocation. In validation, progression to ophthalmopathy was predicted by the model with roughly 69% sensitivity and 72% to 85% specificity, a median of approximately 7.1 months before onset.

Graves' hyperthyroidism was defined as stable when no progression to ophthalmopathy occurred over 18 months of follow-up. The hyperthyroidism patients were between 18 and 65 years old and newly diagnosed, with a disease duration of less than 2 months. Exclusion was applied to patients with uncontrolled infections, other autoimmune diseases, pregnancy or lactation. Diagnoses relied on clinical symptoms, serum thyroxine and TRAb, thyroid ultrasound and orbital computed tomography. Ficoll-Paque density gradient centrifugation was used to isolate PBMCs from about 9 ml of fresh peripheral blood. Total RNA was extracted with Trizol reagent, and quality was checked on an Agilent 2100 Bioanalyzer. This clonotype was found many times. Its specific antigen is unknown. No base qualities exist here, and no much larger clone lies one base off it. TCR beta CDR3 regions were amplified from RNA transcripts. The TCR CDR3 was subjected to a first round of RT-PCR using the HTBI primer set and the Qiagen OneStep RT-PCR kit. Libraries were constructed in a second round of multiplex PCR, after which size selection and purification were performed. Paired-end sequencing of the libraries was performed with 100 bp reads on an Illumina HiSeq2000. As for how the authors treated the data: Raw data were processed with SOAPnuke, discarding reads with adapters, uncalled bases, mean Phred below 15, or no exact constant-primer or identifier match. COPE v1.2.5 was used to merge the high-quality paired reads, and each unique nucleotide sequence was defined as a clonotype. Clonotypes were aligned to IMGT TRBV, TRBD and TRBJ reference segments using MiTCR v1.1. Analysis was restricted to V-J combinations with a frequency above 0.0001, which covered about 99% of repertoires. The TCS score was defined as the ratio of F50 (clonal expansion) to E x V (chaos), calculated using BLOSUM62-based TCRdist between CDR3 peptides within each V-J. Welch's t-statistics and random forest reduced fewer than 550 V-J features to 13, which were used in a naive Bayes classifier (R e1071). TCRdb reworked the public reads: Q25 trimming with fastp, MiXCR clone assembly, productive beta chains retained. Every CDR3 protein is listed once, alongside the most common genes and DNA of its rows. These V and J calls rely on TCRdb rather than the paper's analysis. The sample data list approximately 740,000 distinct CDR3 sequences, and 14% of these were observed just once. Of the sample, 10% falls within the top ten clones.

The sequenced material came from blood. The source of this sequence is a woman under 30 with Graves' hyperthyroidism.

The CDR3 region has the sequence CASSQEAGTGELFF. The DNA reads as follows: TGTGCCAGCAGCCAAGAAGCGGGAACCGGGGAGCTGTTTTTT. The V gene is TRBV3-1 and the J gene is TRBJ2-2; 7 bases in the middle match TRBD2. CDR1 and CDR2, per the germline V gene (reference sequence), are LGHDT and YNNKEL. The CDR3 runs 14 amino acids, cysteine and phenylalanine included. Only the CDR3 DNA is retained, 42 bases long and in frame from the first base. V is pruned by 0 bases and J by 5 bases, leaving 0 bases of the junction without a gene match.